The T cell receptor (beta chain) described here comes from a study of CXCR3-negative and CXCR3-positive naive CD8 T cells. The TRB cDNA libraries were prepared by 5' RACE with UMI labels. TCRdb processed the 5' RACE reads again and assigns one entry to each CDR3 protein, with no DNA. The sample data list about 40,000 distinct CDR3 sequences. The CDR3 is made up of 13 amino acids. Germline V gene data show CDR1 as MDHEN and CDR2 as SYDVKM. All CD8+ T cell subsets were sorted in triplicate at over 250,000 cells each. The receptor was derived from a human donor in good health. Some clones in this sample may be carry-over from other donors' samples. V and J are TRBV28 and TRBJ1-2; TCRdb's D gene call, TRBD1, goes unchecked for lack of DNA. The material sequenced was memory CD8+ T cells from blood. The CDR3 spells CASSLGGVYGYTF.